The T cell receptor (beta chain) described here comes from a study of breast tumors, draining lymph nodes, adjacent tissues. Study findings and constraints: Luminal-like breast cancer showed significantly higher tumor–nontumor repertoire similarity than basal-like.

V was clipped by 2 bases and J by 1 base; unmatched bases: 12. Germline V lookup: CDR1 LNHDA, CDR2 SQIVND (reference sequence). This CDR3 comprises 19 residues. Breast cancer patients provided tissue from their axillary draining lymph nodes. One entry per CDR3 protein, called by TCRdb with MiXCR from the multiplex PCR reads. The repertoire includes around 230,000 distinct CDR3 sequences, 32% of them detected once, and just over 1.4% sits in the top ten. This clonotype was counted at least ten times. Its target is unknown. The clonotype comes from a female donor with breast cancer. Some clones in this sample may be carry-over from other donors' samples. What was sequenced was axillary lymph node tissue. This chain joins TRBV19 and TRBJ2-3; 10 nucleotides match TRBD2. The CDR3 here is CASSIKLAGTSVGTDTQYF. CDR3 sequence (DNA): TGTGCCAGTAGTATAAAACTAGCGGGAACATCAGTGGGCACAGATACGCAGTATTTT.